This is a list of T cell receptor beta chains from one sample in a study of cytomegalovirus exposure and HLA in healthy donors. Produced via immunoSEQ multiplex PCR; TCRdb's table is partial and in-frame only. Altogether about 130,000 clones are present, approximately 69% being singletons, with the ten largest covering less than 4%. Sequencing was performed on PBMCs. These TCRs come from a man aged 35 to 55 in good health and CMV-seropositive. Each CDR3 is given with its conserved first and last residue. Fields, in order: D gene, V gene, clone size, J gene, CDR3 length, CDR3 protein, CDR3 DNA. The D gene is left open where the match is weak. A row's size may be missing; if present it is once, few, many or a size class.

d_gene: TRBD1; v_gene: TRBV30; abundance: .; j_gene: TRBJ2-7; len: 15; CDR3aa: CAWSGGRTGFYEQYF; CDR3nt: TGTGCCTGGAGCGGCGGAAGGACAGGGTTCTACGAGCAGTACTTC
d_gene: .; v_gene: TRBV18; abundance: .; j_gene: TRBJ1-3; len: 16; CDR3aa: CASSPQGVLSGNTIYF; CDR3nt: TGTGCCAGCTCACCACAGGGGGTTCTCTCTGGAAACACCATATATTTT
d_gene: .; v_gene: TRBV10-1; abundance: .; j_gene: TRBJ1-2; len: 13; CDR3aa: CASSEGTFYGYTF; CDR3nt: TGCGCCAGCAGTGAGGGCACGTTCTATGGCTACACCTTC
d_gene: TRBD2; v_gene: TRBV4-2; abundance: .; j_gene: TRBJ2-7; len: 17; CDR3aa: CASSQDGSLAGGPEQYF; CDR3nt: TGTGCCAGCAGCCAAGATGGTAGTCTAGCGGGAGGGCCGGAGCAGTACTTC
d_gene: TRBD1; v_gene: TRBV6-1; abundance: few; j_gene: TRBJ1-6; len: 15; CDR3aa: CASSDPGQVGAPLHF; CDR3nt: TGTGCCAGCAGTGACCCGGGACAGGTTGGGGCACCCCTCCACTTT
d_gene: .; v_gene: TRBV7-9; abundance: .; j_gene: TRBJ2-1; len: 14; CDR3aa: CASSLAGANGEQFF; CDR3nt: TGTGCCAGCAGCTTAGCGGGGGCGAATGGGGAGCAGTTCTTC
d_gene: .; v_gene: TRBV5-1; abundance: .; j_gene: TRBJ2-1; len: 16; CDR3aa: CASSLVGGSSYNEQFF; CDR3nt: TGCGCCAGCAGCTTGGTCGGCGGTAGCTCCTACAATGAGCAGTTCTTC
d_gene: .; v_gene: TRBV2; abundance: .; j_gene: TRBJ2-7; len: 14; CDR3aa: CASGRTGNRYEQYF; CDR3nt: TGTGCCAGCGGGAGGACAGGTAATCGGTACGAGCAGTACTTC
d_gene: TRBD1; v_gene: TRBV7-2; abundance: few; j_gene: TRBJ2-4; len: 13; CDR3aa: CASSRQGADIQYF; CDR3nt: TGTGCCAGCAGCCGACAGGGGGCTGACATTCAGTACTTC
d_gene: TRBD1; v_gene: TRBV9; abundance: once; j_gene: TRBJ1-1; len: 16; CDR3aa: CASSEWGGTGNTEAFF; CDR3nt: TGTGCCAGCAGCGAGTGGGGAGGGACAGGGAACACTGAAGCTTTCTTT
d_gene: TRBD1; v_gene: TRBV6-5; abundance: .; j_gene: TRBJ1-2; len: 13; CDR3aa: CASVRGPNYGYTF; CDR3nt: TGTGCCAGTGTGAGGGGGCCTAACTATGGCTACACCTTC
d_gene: .; v_gene: TRBV20-1; abundance: .; j_gene: TRBJ2-7; len: 11; CDR3aa: CSARDSYEQYF; CDR3nt: TGCAGTGCTAGAGACAGCTACGAGCAGTACTTC
d_gene: TRBD1; v_gene: TRBV4-1; abundance: .; j_gene: TRBJ2-7; len: 12; CDR3aa: CASPGQVSEQYF; CDR3nt: TGCGCCAGCCCCGGACAGGTTTCGGAGCAGTACTTC
d_gene: TRBD2; v_gene: TRBV29-1; abundance: .; j_gene: TRBJ2-3; len: 14; CDR3aa: CSARLSGNTDTQYF; CDR3nt: TGCAGCGCCAGACTTAGCGGGAACACAGATACGCAGTATTTT
d_gene: TRBD1; v_gene: TRBV29-1; abundance: .; j_gene: TRBJ1-5; len: 13; CDR3aa: CSVRQGSHQPQHF; CDR3nt: TGCAGCGTTAGACAGGGATCCCATCAGCCCCAGCATTTT
d_gene: .; v_gene: TRBV29-1; abundance: .; j_gene: TRBJ2-7; len: 15; CDR3aa: CSVEDREGAPYEQYF; CDR3nt: TGCAGCGTTGAAGATCGGGAGGGGGCCCCCTACGAGCAGTACTTC
d_gene: .; v_gene: TRBV18; abundance: .; j_gene: TRBJ1-5; len: 13; CDR3aa: CASSLEPGEPQHF; CDR3nt: TGTGCCAGCTCCCTAGAACCGGGTGAGCCCCAGCATTTT
d_gene: .; v_gene: TRBV19; abundance: .; j_gene: TRBJ2-3; len: 15; CDR3aa: CASSVGGVSTDTQYF; CDR3nt: TGTGCCAGTAGTGTCGGGGGAGTAAGCACAGATACGCAGTATTTT
d_gene: .; v_gene: TRBV6-5; abundance: .; j_gene: TRBJ1-4; len: 14; CDR3aa: CASSYGGVNEKLFF; CDR3nt: TGTGCCAGCAGTTACGGGGGGGTTAATGAAAAACTGTTTTTT
d_gene: TRBD2; v_gene: TRBV4-2; abundance: .; j_gene: TRBJ2-7; len: 20; CDR3aa: CASSQGSSRASGIRDYEQYF; CDR3nt: TGTGCCAGCAGCCAAGGCTCTTCTCGGGCTAGCGGGATAAGGGACTACGAGCAGTACTTC
d_gene: TRBD1; v_gene: TRBV10-3; abundance: .; j_gene: TRBJ1-1; len: 17; CDR3aa: CAIREIVQGAVNTEAFF; CDR3nt: TGTGCCATCAGGGAAATCGTTCAGGGGGCGGTGAACACTGAAGCTTTCTTT
d_gene: .; v_gene: TRBV6-1; abundance: .; j_gene: TRBJ2-7; len: 11; CDR3aa: CASSYGRVVYF; CDR3nt: TGTGCCAGCAGTTACGGCAGGGTGGTATACTTC
d_gene: .; v_gene: TRBV4-1; abundance: .; j_gene: TRBJ2-7; len: 15; CDR3aa: CASSHRSDSSYEQYF; CDR3nt: TGCGCCAGCAGCCATCGCTCCGACAGCTCCTACGAGCAGTACTTC
d_gene: .; v_gene: TRBV9; abundance: few; j_gene: TRBJ1-6; len: 14; CDR3aa: CASSPGLYNSPLHF; CDR3nt: TGTGCCAGCAGCCCGGGACTATATAATTCACCCCTCCACTTT